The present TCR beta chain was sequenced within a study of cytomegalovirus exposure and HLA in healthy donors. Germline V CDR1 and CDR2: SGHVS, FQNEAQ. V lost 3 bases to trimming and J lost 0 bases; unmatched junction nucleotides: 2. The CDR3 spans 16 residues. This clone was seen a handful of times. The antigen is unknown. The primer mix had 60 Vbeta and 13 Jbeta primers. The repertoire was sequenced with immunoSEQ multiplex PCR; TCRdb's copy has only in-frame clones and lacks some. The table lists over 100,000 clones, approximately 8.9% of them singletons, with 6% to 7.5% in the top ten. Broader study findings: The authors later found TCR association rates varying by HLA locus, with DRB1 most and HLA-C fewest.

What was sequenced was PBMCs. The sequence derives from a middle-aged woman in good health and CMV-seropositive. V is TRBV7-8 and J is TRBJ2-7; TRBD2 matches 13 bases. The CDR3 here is CASSFRLAGGSYEQYF. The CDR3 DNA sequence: TGTGCCAGCAGCTTTAGACTAGCGGGGGGCTCCTACGAGCAGTACTTC.